These 32 T cell receptor beta chains share one sample of origin, sequenced in a study of blood T cell repertoires in COVID-19. The method was immunoSEQ multiplex PCR; TCRdb's version includes in-frame clones alone and lacks a portion of them. The sample lists about 200,000 clones, roughly 89% seen once, with about 2.1% in the top ten. Sequencing was done on a sample of PBMCs or T cells enriched from blood (not recorded which). The receptors were sampled from a woman aged 40 to 55 with acute COVID-19.

The rearrangement joins TRBV29-1 to TRBJ2-7; D remains ambiguous. V gave up 7 bases and J gave up 0 bases, with 10 bases separating them. The CDR3 spans 12 residues. Germline CDR1 reads SQVTM; CDR2 reads ANQGSEA. The CDR3 region is CSARQSSYEQYF. CDR3 nucleotide sequence: TGCAGCGCGAGACAAAGCTCCTACGAGCAGTACTTC.

V gene TRBV7-2 combines with J gene TRBJ2-7; 10 bases map to TRBD2. V gave up 5 bases and J gave up 7 bases; unmatched junction bases: 8. The CDR3 is 14 amino acids. Germline V gives CDR1 SGHTA, CDR2 FQGNSA. The CDR3 here is CASSLLAGGREQYF. The CDR3 DNA sequence: TGTGCCAGCAGCCTTTTAGCGGGGGGCCGGGAGCAGTACTTC.

This chain's CDR3 is CSASGAGQGGYSNQPQHF. The CDR3 DNA reads as TGCAGTGCTAGTGGGGCGGGACAGGGAGGGTATAGCAATCAGCCCCAGCATTTT. This chain joins TRBV20-1 and TRBJ1-5; TRBD1 aligns across 9 bases. The CDR3 runs to 18 residues. Germline V gene lookup returns CDR1 DFQATT and CDR2 SNEGSKA (reference sequence). Germline trimming cut 3 bases from V and 0 bases from J; bases unmatched to any gene: 12.

The V gene is TRBV4-2, the J gene TRBJ2-1; 7 bases align to TRBD2. Germline CDR1 is LGHNA and CDR2 is YNFKEQ. The CDR3 covers 19 residues. V dropped 3 bases and J dropped 0; count of bases not matched to a gene: 14. CDR3 amino acids: CASSQLKRASGTSYNEQFF. CDR3 nucleotide sequence: TGTGCCAGCAGCCAGCTAAAGAGGGCTAGCGGAACCTCCTACAATGAGCAGTTCTTC.

The genes are TRBV6-6 and TRBJ2-1; maybe TRBD1 (5 bases). The germline gives CDR1 MNHNY, CDR2 SVGAGI (reference sequence). Trimming cost V 5 bases and J 0 bases, with 17 bases left between them. The CDR3 has 17 amino acids. CDR3 in DNA: TGTGCCAGCAGTCCAAGGGGTGGCTACCGCTCCTACAATGAGCAGTTCTTC. This encodes CASSPRGGYRSYNEQFF.

CDR3 nucleotides: TGTGCCAGCAGCTTCCTTGACAGGGGGCACAATGAGCAGTTCTTC. Amino acid sequence: CASSFLDRGHNEQFF. This chain uses TRBV7-9 with TRBJ2-1, with 10 bases aligning to TRBD1. The CDR3 contains 15 residues. The ends lost 3 bases at V and 5 bases at J; junction bases unmatched: 4. Looked up from germline, CDR1 is SEHNR and CDR2 is FQNEAQ (reference sequence).

The chain carries TRBV3-1 (or the pseudogene TRBV3-2) and TRBJ2-7; D gene ambiguous. This CDR3 has 12 residues. Trimming removed 3 bases from V and 2 bases from J, with 5 bases in between. Germline V gene data show CDR1 as LGHDT and CDR2 as YNNKEL (reference sequence). Written as DNA, the CDR3 is TGTGCCAGCAGCCAGAGCCCCTACGAGCAGTACTTC. Residues: CASSQSPYEQYF.

The rearrangement links TRBV27 to TRBJ2-3; 14 nucleotides match TRBD2. Germline-derived CDR1 and CDR2 are MNHEY and SMNVEV (reference sequence). With 5 bases clipped from V and 5 bases from J, the junction kept 6 bases outside the gene matches. The CDR3 has 16 residues. CDR3 DNA: TGTGCCAGCAGTCCTTGGACTAGCGGGGGGCGAGATACGCAGTATTTT. This codes for CASSPWTSGGRDTQYF.

The chain carries TRBV4-1 and TRBJ2-7; TRBD1 matches 10 bases. After removal of 5 bases from V and 0 bases from J, the junction contained 4 bases not matched to a gene. CDR1 and CDR2 (germline): MGHRA, YSYEKL. The length of the CDR3 is 15 residues. The DNA for the CDR3 is TGCGCCAGCAGCATGGGACAGGGGCCCTCCTACGAGCAGTACTTC. Translation: CASSMGQGPSYEQYF.

The V and J genes are TRBV2 and TRBJ1-4; D gene uncertain. The V gene's germline CDR1 is SNHLY and CDR2 FYNNEI. This CDR3 has 14 residues. Trimming removed 3 bases at V and 7 bases at J, with 12 bases between. CDR3 in amino acids: CASSDGSLGEKLFF. The CDR3 DNA sequence: TGTGCCAGCAGTGACGGGTCGTTGGGTGAAAAACTGTTTTTT.

This rearrangement joins TRBV5-8 to TRBJ1-5; TRBD1 matches at 8 bases. This CDR3 is built from 15 residues. Trimming at V came to 2 bases and at J to 7 bases, leaving 8 bases not matched to a gene. Germline V gene lookup returns CDR1 SGHTS and CDR2 YDEGEE. CDR3 bases: TGTGCCAGCAGCTTCGGGACAGGCATCGGGCAGCCCCAGCATTTT. It codes for CASSFGTGIGQPQHF.

The chain links TRBV5-1 to TRBJ2-3; TRBD2 agrees at 11 bases. The V gene end was trimmed by 0 bases and the J gene end by 4 bases; junction bases not matched to a gene: 10. CDR3 length: 18 residues. Germline-derived CDR1 and CDR2 are SGHRS and YFSETQ. CDR3 protein: CASSLALTSGSSADTQYF. CDR3 DNA: TGCGCCAGCAGCTTGGCCCTTACTAGCGGGAGTAGTGCAGATACGCAGTATTTT.

This rearrangement joins TRBV19 to TRBJ1-3; 7 nucleotides align to TRBD1. The V gene's germline CDR1 is LNHDA and CDR2 SQIVND (reference sequence). The CDR3 covers 14 residues. The junction had 4 bases not matched to a gene; V was cut back by 6 bases and J by 2 bases. The CDR3 protein is CASSLTGAGNTIYF. The CDR3, as DNA: TGTGCCAGTAGCCTAACAGGGGCTGGAAACACCATATATTTT.

In DNA form, the CDR3 reads TGTGCCAGCAGTAATGTCAGGGGGACTGGCGGGGAGCTGTTTTTT. It is translated as CASSNVRGTGGELFF. This chain joins TRBV2 and TRBJ2-2, with a tentative D call TRBD1 (7 bases). The CDR3 sequence is 15 residues long. Trimming cost V 5 bases and J 7 bases, with 17 bases left between them. Per the germline V gene, CDR1 is SNHLY and CDR2 is FYNNEI.

The rearrangement joins TRBV20-1 to TRBJ1-1; 11 bases match TRBD1. This CDR3 has 14 amino acids. Germline V gene lookup returns CDR1 DFQATT and CDR2 SNEGSKA (reference sequence). V lost 3 bases and J lost 4; bases outside the gene matches: 4. This CDR3 is CSASPGQGGTEAFF. CDR3 bases: TGCAGTGCTAGTCCGGGACAGGGGGGCACTGAAGCTTTCTTT.

This chain connects TRBV29-1 to TRBJ2-3; 7 positions agree with TRBD2. J gave up 3 bases and V 1 base, and 13 bases lay outside the gene matches. From germline, CDR1 is SQVTM and CDR2 ANQGSEA. The CDR3 is made up of 17 amino acids. The DNA of the CDR3 is TGCAGCGTTGAAGCGGGAGGTGGAGTGGCGGTTACAGATACGCAGTATTTT. This encodes CSVEAGGGVAVTDTQYF.

The chain employs TRBV28 and TRBJ1-1; a possible D gene is TRBD1 (5 bases). V was pared by 3 bases and J by 3 bases, with 11 bases between. The CDR3 runs 14 residues. Germline V gives CDR1 MDHEN, CDR2 SYDVKM. DNA for the CDR3: TGTGCCAGCAGTTTTCAGGGTTGGGACACTGAAGCTTTCTTT. Amino acid sequence: CASSFQGWDTEAFF.

The rearrangement links TRBV14 to TRBJ2-7, with TRBD2 identical over 9 bases. V shed 2 bases and J 1 base; nucleotides not matched to a gene: 12. This CDR3 comprises 18 residues. From germline, CDR1 is SGHDN and CDR2 FVKESK. As DNA, the CDR3 is TGTGCCAGCAGCCAAAATTGGGTAGCGGGAGTTAGTTCCTACGAGCAGTACTTC. Translation gives CASSQNWVAGVSSYEQYF.

V gene TRBV7-3 combines with J gene TRBJ2-3; 7 bases fit TRBD2. The CDR3 extends over 14 amino acids. The V gene's germline CDR1 is SGHTA and CDR2 FQGTGA. J gave up 3 bases and V 5 bases, and 5 bases lay outside the gene matches. The CDR3 sequence: CASSPREETDTQYF. The DNA for the CDR3 is TGTGCCAGCAGCCCCCGGGAGGAGACAGATACGCAGTATTTT.

This sequence joins TRBV28 and TRBJ1-2, with TRBD1 matching over 10 bases. V was pared by 5 bases and J by 4 bases, with 7 bases of the junction left unmatched. This CDR3 is 15 amino acids long. Germline CDR1 is MDHEN and CDR2 is SYDVKM. CDR3 nucleotide sequence: TGTGCCAGCAGTGAAGACAGGGGGCGTAGCTATGGCTACACCTTC. It encodes CASSEDRGRSYGYTF.

V usage is TRBV5-4 and J usage is TRBJ2-4; D is possibly TRBD1 (6 bases). Trimming took off 1 base at V and 2 bases at J, with 13 bases between the two ends. This CDR3 spans 16 amino acids. Germline V CDR1 and CDR2: SGHNT, YYREEE (reference sequence). The CDR3 region is CASSLPTQGSKNIQYF. The DNA for the CDR3 is TGTGCCAGCAGCTTGCCAACACAGGGATCCAAAAACATTCAGTACTTC.

The rearrangement uses TRBV25-1 and TRBJ1-6, with a possible D match to TRBD1 (6 bases). This CDR3 has 14 residues. The germline V gene has CDR1 MGHDK and CDR2 SYGVNS. Trimming pared 4 bases from V and 8 bases from J, leaving 12 bases between. CDR3 sequence reads: CASSAQGKDSPLHF. In DNA, the CDR3 is TGTGCCAGCAGTGCGCAGGGGAAGGATTCACCCCTCCACTTT.

V gene TRBV7-8 combines with J gene TRBJ1-5; D not certain. This CDR3 is built from 15 residues. V was cut by 1 base and J by 3 bases, with 10 bases left in between. Per germline, CDR1 SGHVS and CDR2 FQNEAQ. CDR3 residues: CASSLDRQNNQPQHF. The CDR3 DNA reads as TGTGCCAGCAGCTTAGATCGTCAGAACAATCAGCCCCAGCATTTT.

CDR3 protein: CASSYSGAADTQYF. The DNA for the CDR3 is TGTGCCAGCAGTTACTCGGGGGCAGCAGATACGCAGTATTTT. This rearrangement joins TRBV6-2 or TRBV6-3 to TRBJ2-3, with D maybe TRBD1 (6 bases). The V end lost 0 bases, the J end lost 4 bases, and 8 bases lay between the germline ends. The CDR3 loop spans 14 amino acids. The germline gives CDR1 MNHEY, CDR2 SVGEGT.

The chain joins TRBV30 to TRBJ1-1; possible D gene TRBD1, 5 bases. The V and J ends lost 3 bases and 1 base respectively, with 12 bases between them. The V gene's germline CDR1 is GTSNPN and CDR2 SVGIG (reference sequence). The CDR3 runs 14 residues. The CDR3 DNA follows: TGTGCCTGGAGGAAGGGACTGCCGAACACTGAAGCTTTCTTT. Encoded protein: CAWRKGLPNTEAFF.

The chain joins TRBV7-3 to TRBJ2-1; 15 bases agree with TRBD2. The germline V gene encodes CDR1 SGHTA and CDR2 FQGTGA. The CDR3 length is 18 residues. With V trimmed by 4 bases and J by 2 bases, 6 bases remained unmatched. In DNA, the CDR3 is TGTGCCAGCAGCTACACCGGGACTAGCGGGGGGCCCTACAATGAGCAGTTCTTC. This gives the protein CASSYTGTSGGPYNEQFF.

This chain joins TRBV5-1 and TRBJ2-3, with 9 bases matching TRBD2. The length of the CDR3 is 16 residues. In germline, CDR1 is SGHRS, CDR2 YFSETQ. V lost 4 bases to trimming and J lost 4 bases; unmatched junction nucleotides: 10. The CDR3 is CASSALAGAGADTQYF. The CDR3 nucleotides are TGCGCCAGCAGCGCCTTAGCGGGAGCGGGGGCAGATACGCAGTATTTT.

This chain uses TRBV19 with TRBJ2-2, with TRBD2 matching 11 bases. Germline V gene lookup returns CDR1 LNHDA and CDR2 SQIVND (reference sequence). The CDR3 sequence is 16 residues long. V gave up 7 bases and J gave up 5 bases; unmatched junction bases: 9. The CDR3 bases are TGTGCCAGTAAAACTAGCGGGAGAGCACTAACCGGGGAGCTGTTTTTT. Its protein is CASKTSGRALTGELFF. Combining the CDR3 with reference TRBV19 and TRBJ2-2 gives the whole variable domain DGGITQSPKYLFRKEGQNVTLSCEQNLNHDAMYWYRQDPGQGLRLIYYSQIVNDFQKGDIAEGYSVSREKKESFPLTVTSAQKNPTAFYLCASKTSGRALTGELFFGEGSRLTVL.

The chain combines TRBV18 with TRBJ1-6, with a tentative D call TRBD1 (6 bases). The V gene's germline CDR1 is KGHSH and CDR2 LQKENI. The CDR3 contains 16 residues. V was pared by 2 bases and J by 7 bases, with 15 bases between. CDR3 sequence: CASSPIMGGGNSPLHF. The CDR3 DNA follows: TGTGCCAGCTCACCAATAATGGGAGGGGGAAATTCACCCCTCCACTTT.

V gene TRBV6-5 combines with J gene TRBJ2-1, with TRBD2 matching over 15 bases. Germline CDR1 reads MNHEY; CDR2 reads SVGAGI. Trimming took 5 bases from V and 7 from J; bases not matched to a gene: 3. This CDR3 comprises 15 residues. CDR3 residues: CASSMGLAGGNEQFF. Written as DNA, the CDR3 is TGTGCCAGCAGTATGGGACTAGCGGGAGGTAATGAGCAGTTCTTC.

The chain joins TRBV2 to TRBJ2-7, with 12 bases that match TRBD1. The CDR3 totals 14 residues. Per germline, CDR1 SNHLY and CDR2 FYNNEI. Trimming took 4 bases from V and 5 from J; bases not matched to a gene: 3. This CDR3 reads CASSGDRGRDEQYF. In DNA, the CDR3 is TGTGCCAGCAGTGGGGACAGGGGGCGGGACGAGCAGTACTTC.

The gene calls are TRBV3-1 (or the pseudogene TRBV3-2) and TRBJ2-6; TRBD1 might be the D (5 bases). Trimming pared 6 bases from V and 2 bases from J, leaving 8 bases between. Looked up from germline, CDR1 is LGHDT and CDR2 is YNNKEL (reference sequence). This CDR3 is built from 14 residues. DNA for the CDR3: TGTGCCAGCAGTTTACAGGCTGGGGCCAACGTCCTGACTTTC. It encodes CASSLQAGANVLTF.